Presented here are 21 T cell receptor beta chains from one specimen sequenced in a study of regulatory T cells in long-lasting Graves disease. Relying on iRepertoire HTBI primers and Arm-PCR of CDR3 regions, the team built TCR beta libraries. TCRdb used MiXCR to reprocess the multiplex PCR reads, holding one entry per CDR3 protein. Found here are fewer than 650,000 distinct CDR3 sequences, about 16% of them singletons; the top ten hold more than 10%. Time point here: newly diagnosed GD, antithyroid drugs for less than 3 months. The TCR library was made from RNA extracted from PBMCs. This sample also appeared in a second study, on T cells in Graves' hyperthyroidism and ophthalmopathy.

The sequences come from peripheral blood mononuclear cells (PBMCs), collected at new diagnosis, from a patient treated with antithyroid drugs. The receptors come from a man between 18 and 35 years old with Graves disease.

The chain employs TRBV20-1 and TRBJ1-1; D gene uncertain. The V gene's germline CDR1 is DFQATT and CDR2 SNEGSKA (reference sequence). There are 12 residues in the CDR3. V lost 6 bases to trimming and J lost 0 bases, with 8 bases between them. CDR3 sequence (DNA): TGCAGTGCCCCCCTCCTGAACACTGAAGCTTTCTTT. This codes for CSAPLLNTEAFF.

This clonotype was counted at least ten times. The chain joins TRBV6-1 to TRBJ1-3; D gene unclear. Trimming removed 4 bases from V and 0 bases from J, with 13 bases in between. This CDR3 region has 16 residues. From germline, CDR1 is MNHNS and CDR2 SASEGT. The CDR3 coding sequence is TGTGCCAGCAGTGTAACGAAGAGCAACTCTGGAAACACCATATATTTT. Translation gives CASSVTKSNSGNTIYF.

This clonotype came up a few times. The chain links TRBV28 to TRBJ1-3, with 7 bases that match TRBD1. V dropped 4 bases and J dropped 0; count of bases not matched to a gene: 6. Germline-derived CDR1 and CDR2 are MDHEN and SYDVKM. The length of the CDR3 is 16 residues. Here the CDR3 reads CASSSGQTISGNTIYF. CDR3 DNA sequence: TGTGCCAGCAGTTCGGGACAGACCATCTCTGGAAACACCATATATTTT.

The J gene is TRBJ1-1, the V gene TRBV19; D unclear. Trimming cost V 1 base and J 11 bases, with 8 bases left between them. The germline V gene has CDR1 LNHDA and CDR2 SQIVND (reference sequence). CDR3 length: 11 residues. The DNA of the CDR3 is TGTGCCAGTAGTATAGGAGACGCGGCTTTCTTT. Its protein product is CASSIGDAAFF.

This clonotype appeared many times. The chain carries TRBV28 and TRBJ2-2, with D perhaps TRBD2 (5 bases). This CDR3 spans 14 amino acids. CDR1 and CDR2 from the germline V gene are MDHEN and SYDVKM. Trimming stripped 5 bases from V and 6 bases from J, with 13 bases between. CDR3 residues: CASSHLGGPGELFF. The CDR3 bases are TGTGCCAGCAGTCACCTGGGCGGGCCCGGGGAGCTGTTTTTT.

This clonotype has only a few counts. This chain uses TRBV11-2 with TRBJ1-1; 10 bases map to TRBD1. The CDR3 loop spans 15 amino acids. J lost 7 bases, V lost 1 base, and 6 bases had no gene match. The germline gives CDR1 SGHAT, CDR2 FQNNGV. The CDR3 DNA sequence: TGTGCCAGCAGCTTAGGGGGGACAGGGGTTCGTGAAGCTTTCTTT. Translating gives CASSLGGTGVREAFF. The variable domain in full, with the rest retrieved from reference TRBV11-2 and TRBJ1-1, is EAGVAQSPRYKIIEKRQSVAFWCNPISGHATLYWYQQILGQGPKLLIQFQNNGVVDDSQLPKDRFSAERLKGVDSTLKIQPAKLEDSAVYLCASSLGGTGVREAFFGQGTRLTVV.

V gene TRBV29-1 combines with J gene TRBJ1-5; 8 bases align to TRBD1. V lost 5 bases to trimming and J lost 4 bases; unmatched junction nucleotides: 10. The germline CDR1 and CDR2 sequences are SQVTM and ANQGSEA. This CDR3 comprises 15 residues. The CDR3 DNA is TGCAGCGTTTCTTTCGGGACAGGACAAAATCAGCCCCAGCATTTT. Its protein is CSVSFGTGQNQPQHF.

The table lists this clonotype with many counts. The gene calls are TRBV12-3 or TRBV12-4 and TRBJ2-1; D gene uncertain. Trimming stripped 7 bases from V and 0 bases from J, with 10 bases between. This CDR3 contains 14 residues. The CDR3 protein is CASNQISSYNEQFF. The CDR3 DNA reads TGTGCCAGCAATCAAATTAGCTCCTACAATGAGCAGTTCTTC.

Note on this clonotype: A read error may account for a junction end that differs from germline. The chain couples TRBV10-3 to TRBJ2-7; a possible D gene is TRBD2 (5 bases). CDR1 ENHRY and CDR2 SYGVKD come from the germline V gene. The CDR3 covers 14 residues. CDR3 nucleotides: TGTACCATCAGTGAGTCCGGGGAAGCAGCTGGGCAGTACTTC. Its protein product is CTISESGEAAGQYF.

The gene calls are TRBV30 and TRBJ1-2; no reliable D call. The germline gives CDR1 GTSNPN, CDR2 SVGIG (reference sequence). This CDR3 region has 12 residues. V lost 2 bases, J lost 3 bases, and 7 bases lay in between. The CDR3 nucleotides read TGTGCCTGGAGTTTCAACGACTATGGCTACACCTTC. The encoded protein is CAWSFNDYGYTF.

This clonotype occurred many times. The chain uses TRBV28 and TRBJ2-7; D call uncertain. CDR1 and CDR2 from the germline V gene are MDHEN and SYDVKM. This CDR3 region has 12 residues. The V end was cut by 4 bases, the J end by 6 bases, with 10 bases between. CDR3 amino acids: CASSWGASEQYF. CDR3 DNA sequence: TGTGCCAGCAGTTGGGGTGCCAGCGAGCAGTACTTC.

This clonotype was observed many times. The CDR3 nucleotides read TGTGCCAGCAGTGATGGGGGTTACAGGGGGAACACTGAAGCTTTCTTT. This codes for CASSDGGYRGNTEAFF. This rearrangement joins TRBV6-1 to TRBJ1-1; 7 nucleotides match TRBD1. Germline assignment: CDR1 MNHNS and CDR2 SASEGT. This CDR3 comprises 16 residues. J gave up 1 base and V 3 bases, and 8 bases lay outside the gene matches.

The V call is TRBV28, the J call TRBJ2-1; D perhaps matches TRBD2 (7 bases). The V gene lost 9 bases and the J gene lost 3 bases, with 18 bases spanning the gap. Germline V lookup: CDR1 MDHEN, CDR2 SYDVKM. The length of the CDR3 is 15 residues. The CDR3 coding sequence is TGTGCCAGTTGCACCACGGGGGGCGGCTACAATGAGCAGTTCTTC. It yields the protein CASCTTGGGYNEQFF.

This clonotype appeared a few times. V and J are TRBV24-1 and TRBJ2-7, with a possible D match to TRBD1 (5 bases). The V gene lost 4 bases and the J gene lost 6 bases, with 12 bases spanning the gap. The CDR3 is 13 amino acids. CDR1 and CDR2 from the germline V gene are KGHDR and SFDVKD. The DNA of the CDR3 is TGTGCCACCAGTGAGGCCGACAGTGGCGAGCAGTACTTC. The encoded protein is CATSEADSGEQYF.

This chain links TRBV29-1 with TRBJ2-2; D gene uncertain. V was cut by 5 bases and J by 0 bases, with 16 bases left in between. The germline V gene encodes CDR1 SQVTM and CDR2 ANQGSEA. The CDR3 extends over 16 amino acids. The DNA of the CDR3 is TGCAGCGTTACCGTTGGAGCAGGCTCGAACACCGGGGAGCTGTTTTTT. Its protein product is CSVTVGAGSNTGELFF.

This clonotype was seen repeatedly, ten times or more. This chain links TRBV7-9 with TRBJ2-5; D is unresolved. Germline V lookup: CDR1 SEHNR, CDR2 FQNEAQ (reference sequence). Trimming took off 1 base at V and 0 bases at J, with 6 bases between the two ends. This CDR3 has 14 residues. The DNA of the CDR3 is TGTGCCAGCAGCTTAGGGCGGTACCAAGAGACCCAGTACTTC. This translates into CASSLGRYQETQYF.

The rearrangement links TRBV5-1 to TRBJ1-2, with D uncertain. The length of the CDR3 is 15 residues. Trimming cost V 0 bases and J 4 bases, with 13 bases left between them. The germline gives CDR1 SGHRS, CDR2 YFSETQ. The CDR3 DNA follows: TGCGCCAGCAGCTTGGCCTTGACCCACTCCTATGGCTACACCTTC. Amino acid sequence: CASSLALTHSYGYTF.

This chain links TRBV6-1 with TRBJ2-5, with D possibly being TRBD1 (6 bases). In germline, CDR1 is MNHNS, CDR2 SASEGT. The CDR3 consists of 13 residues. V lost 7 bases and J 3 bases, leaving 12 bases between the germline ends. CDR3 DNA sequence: TGTGCCAGCACCAAGAACAGGGAAGAGACCCAGTACTTC. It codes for CASTKNREETQYF.

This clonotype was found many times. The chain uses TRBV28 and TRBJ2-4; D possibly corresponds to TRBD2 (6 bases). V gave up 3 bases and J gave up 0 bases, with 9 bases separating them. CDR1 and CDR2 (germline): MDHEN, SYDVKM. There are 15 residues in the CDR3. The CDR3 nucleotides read TGTGCCAGCAGTTTGACGGGAGAAGCCAAAAACATTCAGTACTTC. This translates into CASSLTGEAKNIQYF.

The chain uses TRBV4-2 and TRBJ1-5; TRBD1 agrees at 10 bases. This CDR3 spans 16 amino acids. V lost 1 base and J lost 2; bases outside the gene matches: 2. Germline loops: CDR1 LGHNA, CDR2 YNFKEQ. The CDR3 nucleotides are TGTGCCAGCAGCCAAGGGGACAGGGGAGGCAATCAGCCCCAGCATTTT. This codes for CASSQGDRGGNQPQHF.

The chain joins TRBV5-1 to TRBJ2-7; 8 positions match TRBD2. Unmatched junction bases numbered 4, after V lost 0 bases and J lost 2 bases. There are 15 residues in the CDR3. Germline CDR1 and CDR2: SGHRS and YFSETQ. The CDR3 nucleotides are TGCGCCAGCAGCTTGGCGCGGGAGGTTACCTACGAGCAGTACTTC. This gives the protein CASSLAREVTYEQYF. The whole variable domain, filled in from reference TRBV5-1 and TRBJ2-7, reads KAGVTQTPRYLIKTRGQQVTLSCSPISGHRSVSWYQQTPGQGLQFLFEYFSETQRNKGNFPGRFSGRQFSNSRSEMNVSTLELGDSALYLCASSLAREVTYEQYFGPGTRLTVT.